The sequence of this T cell receptor (beta chain) was determined in a study of shared clonotypes between healthy human individuals. Study as a whole: With ages of 18 to 49, the donors were two women and a few men.

At the deep level, the assay was run. The table came from immunoSEQ multiplex PCR; TCRdb's copy has only in-frame clones and leaves some out. The table shows 650,000 to 800,000 clones, with 72% occurring only once. The CDR3 is made up of 16 amino acids. Trimming took 4 bases from V and 0 from J, leaving 14 bases between them. CDR1 and CDR2 from the germline V gene are SGDLS and YYNGEE. This receptor was obtained from a woman in her twenties or thirties in good health. The chain recombines TRBV9 with TRBJ1-3; no definite D call. Sequencing was performed on memory CD4+ T cells sorted from blood. The subset here: CD45RA-negative fraction. This CDR3 reads CASSPLDRSSGNTIYF. The CDR3 DNA sequence: TGTGCCAGCAGCCCCCTAGATAGGAGCTCTGGAAACACCATATATTTT. Looking up the rest from reference TRBV9 and TRBJ1-3 gives the full variable domain: DSGVTQTPKHLITATGQRVTLRCSPRSGDLSVYWYQQSLDQGLQFLIQYYNGEERAKGNILERFSAQQFPDLHSELNLSSLELGDSALYFCASSPLDRSSGNTIYFGEGSWLTVV.